The 8 T cell receptor beta chains given below trace back to one sample, sequenced in a study of blood T cell repertoires in COVID-19. Sequencing was performed with immunoSEQ multiplex PCR; in TCRdb, only in-frame clones are kept and a portion is missing. This table has 120,000 to 150,000 clones, roughly 89% appearing once. Specimen: peripheral blood. The source is a woman between 45 and 65 years old with acute or convalescent COVID-19.

V usage is TRBV24-1 and J usage is TRBJ1-2; 10 bases agree with TRBD1. Germline V CDR1 and CDR2: KGHDR, SFDVKD. The CDR3 is 14 amino acids. V lost 5 bases to trimming and J lost 5 bases; unmatched junction nucleotides: 4. CDR3 coding DNA: TGTGCCACCAGTGGACAGGGGGCGCAGTATGGCTACACCTTC. Translating it yields CATSGQGAQYGYTF.

The chain combines TRBV10-1 with TRBJ1-1; possible D gene TRBD1, 5 bases. V shed 0 bases and J shed 4 bases, with 9 bases lying between them. Germline CDR1 is WNHNN and CDR2 is SYGVQD (reference sequence). This CDR3 is built from 14 residues. The CDR3 sequence is CASSESRQGTEAFF. The DNA of the CDR3 is TGCGCCAGCAGTGAGTCTCGGCAGGGCACTGAAGCTTTCTTT.

The chain has TRBV28 and TRBJ2-2, with D possibly TRBD2 on 6 matching bases. The ends were cut back, 3 bases at V and 5 bases at J, with 13 bases in the middle. Germline lookup yields CDR1 MDHEN and CDR2 SYDVKM. This CDR3 contains 15 residues. CDR3 DNA: TGTGCCAGCAGTTTTGGAGGGGCGAGGACCGGGGAGCTGTTTTTT. Amino acids: CASSFGGARTGELFF.

The chain carries TRBV2 and TRBJ1-1; D is uncertain. This CDR3 comprises 12 residues. With 5 bases removed from V and 1 base from J, the gap between germline ends came to 5 bases. Germline loops: CDR1 SNHLY, CDR2 FYNNEI. The CDR3 sequence is CASSLRNTEAFF. DNA of the CDR3: TGTGCCAGCAGTCTACGGAACACTGAAGCTTTCTTT. Full variable domain (missing parts from reference TRBV2 and TRBJ1-1): EPEVTQTPSHQVTQMGQEVILRCVPISNHLYFYWYRQILGQKVEFLVSFYNNEISEKSEIFDDQFSVERPDGSNFTLKIRSTKLEDSAMYFCASSLRNTEAFFGQGTRLTVV.

The CDR3 spells CASIRTKNTGELFF. CDR3 in DNA: TGTGCCAGTATCAGGACAAAAAACACCGGGGAGCTGTTTTTT. The chain is built from TRBV19 and TRBJ2-2, with D perhaps TRBD1 (5 bases). The germline V gene encodes CDR1 LNHDA and CDR2 SQIVND (reference sequence). Trimming stripped 7 bases from V and 2 bases from J, with 11 bases between. The CDR3 totals 14 residues.

The V gene is TRBV7-9, the J gene TRBJ2-6; D is undetermined. Between the trimmed V and J ends, which lost 3 bases and 3 bases, there was a span of 3 bases. In germline, CDR1 is SEHNR, CDR2 FQNEAQ (reference sequence). This CDR3 comprises 13 residues. The CDR3 nucleotides are TGTGCCAGCAGCTTCGTTGGGGCCAACGTCCTGACTTTC. Encoded protein: CASSFVGANVLTF. The variable domain in full, completed from reference TRBV7-9 and TRBJ2-6, reads DTGVSQNPRHKITKRGQNVTFRCDPISEHNRLYWYRQTLGQGPEFLTYFQNEAQLEKSRLLSDRFSAERPKGSFSTLEIQRTEQGDSAMYLCASSFVGANVLTFGAGSRLTVL.

This chain uses TRBV7-9 with TRBJ1-2; 7 nucleotides align to TRBD1. V trimming: 4 bases; J trimming: 7 bases; junction bases outside the gene matches: 12. Looked up from germline, CDR1 is SEHNR and CDR2 is FQNEAQ (reference sequence). The CDR3 has 15 residues. The CDR3 DNA is TGTGCCAGCAGCTCGGCGAACAGGGGAGTGGGTGGCTACACCTTC. Protein product: CASSSANRGVGGYTF.

The genes are TRBV7-3 and TRBJ2-7, with no clear D. Germline V gene data show CDR1 as SGHTA and CDR2 as FQGTGA. The V end was cut by 2 bases, the J end by 6 bases, with 11 bases between. The CDR3 is 13 amino acids. CDR3 protein: CASSLGLSSEQYF. The CDR3 DNA reads TGTGCCAGCAGCTTAGGTCTTAGCAGCGAGCAGTACTTC.